This T cell receptor (beta chain) was captured by sequencing in a study of Ad26.COV2.S vaccination and SARS-CoV-2 variants. Study as a whole: This donor came from the COV1001 trial of Ad26.COV2.S.

Measured with immunoSEQ multiplex PCR; TCRdb has only the in-frame clones, and not every one. This table holds roughly 350,000 clones, approximately 90% found once. Noted treatment: roughly 18 received Ad26.COV2.S at low or high dose, single or two shots; several received placebo; per-sample allocation not given. Day 63 after the first injection of vaccine or placebo was the sampling time. The individual, an adult aged 18-55 years, was a donor in Boston. V shed 3 bases and J shed 1 base, with 6 bases lying between them. The CDR3 has 13 residues. This TCR came from a person between 18 and 65 years old who received the Ad26.COV2.S COVID-19 vaccine or a placebo. V is TRBV12-3 or TRBV12-4 and J is TRBJ1-1; no clear D. This material consisted of peripheral blood, taken in a trial of Ad26.COV2.S vaccine versus placebo. CDR3 amino acids: CASSFVGNTEAFF. Written as DNA, the CDR3 is TGTGCCAGCAGTTTTGTGGGGAACACTGAAGCTTTCTTT.